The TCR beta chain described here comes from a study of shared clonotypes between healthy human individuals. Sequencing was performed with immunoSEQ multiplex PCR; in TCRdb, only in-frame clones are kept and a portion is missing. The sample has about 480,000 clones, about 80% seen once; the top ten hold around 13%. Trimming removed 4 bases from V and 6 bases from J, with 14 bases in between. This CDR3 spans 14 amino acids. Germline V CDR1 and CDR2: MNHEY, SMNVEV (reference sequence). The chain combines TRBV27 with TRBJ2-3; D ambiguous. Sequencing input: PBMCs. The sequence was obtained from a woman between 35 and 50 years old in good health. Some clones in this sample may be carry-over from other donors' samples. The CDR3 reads CASSYSPSWDTQYF. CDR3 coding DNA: TGTGCCAGCAGTTACTCCCCCTCGTGGGATACGCAGTATTTT.